The rows below give T cell receptor beta chains drawn from one sample of a study of blood T cell repertoires in COVID-19. Libraries were prepared by immunoSEQ multiplex PCR; TCRdb keeps only in-frame clonotypes and omits some of them. This table holds around 110,000 clones, over 80% found once. The sequenced sample was peripheral blood. The receptors derive from a woman in her seventies with acute or convalescent COVID-19. Each CDR3 is given with its conserved first and last residue. A D gene is named only where the DNA matches it firmly. Size tells how often a clone was seen (once, few, many) or the class of an expanded clone, and some rows leave it out.

j_gene: TRBJ1-5
d_gene: TRBD1
abundance: NA
v_gene: TRBV11-3
CDR3aa: CASSWGDRGGYDQPQHF
CDR3nt: TGTGCCAGCAGCTGGGGGGACAGAGGTGGGTATGATCAGCCCCAGCATTTT

j_gene: TRBJ1-5
d_gene: NA
abundance: NA
v_gene: TRBV28
CDR3aa: CASSSRGGANQPQHF
CDR3nt: TGTGCCAGCAGTTCTCGGGGGGGGGCCAATCAGCCCCAGCATTTT

j_gene: TRBJ1-6
d_gene: NA
abundance: NA
v_gene: TRBV7-2
CDR3aa: CASSASGGAVNSPLHF
CDR3nt: TGTGCCAGCAGCGCCAGTGGAGGGGCTGTGAATTCACCCCTCCACTTT

j_gene: TRBJ1-5
d_gene: NA
abundance: NA
v_gene: TRBV10-3
CDR3aa: CAISESTGNPQHF
CDR3nt: TGTGCCATCAGTGAGTCGACGGGGAATCCCCAGCATTTT

j_gene: TRBJ2-3
d_gene: TRBD2
abundance: NA
v_gene: TRBV19
CDR3aa: CASRAGGDTQYF
CDR3nt: TGTGCCAGTAGGGCGGGAGGAGATACGCAGTATTTT

j_gene: TRBJ2-7
d_gene: TRBD2
abundance: NA
v_gene: TRBV5-1
CDR3aa: CASTPAGGPAEQYF
CDR3nt: TGCGCCAGCACCCCGGCGGGGGGGCCGGCCGAGCAGTACTTC

j_gene: TRBJ1-1
d_gene: TRBD1
abundance: NA
v_gene: TRBV11-1
CDR3aa: CASRDRAELVTEAFF
CDR3nt: TGTGCCAGCAGAGACAGGGCAGAGTTAGTGACTGAAGCTTTCTTT

j_gene: TRBJ2-1
d_gene: TRBD2
abundance: once
v_gene: TRBV5-8
CDR3aa: CASSPRLAGAHNEQFF
CDR3nt: TGTGCCAGCAGCCCCCGACTAGCGGGAGCGCACAATGAGCAGTTCTTC

j_gene: TRBJ1-1
d_gene: NA
abundance: NA
v_gene: TRBV5-6
CDR3aa: CASSKYRVDTEAFF
CDR3nt: TGTGCCAGCAGCAAGTACAGGGTTGACACTGAAGCTTTCTTT

j_gene: TRBJ2-5
d_gene: TRBD2
abundance: NA
v_gene: TRBV6-5
CDR3aa: CASRLAGEVGETQYF
CDR3nt: TGTGCCAGCAGGCTAGCGGGAGAAGTCGGAGAGACCCAGTACTTC

j_gene: TRBJ1-6
d_gene: NA
abundance: NA
v_gene: TRBV3-1/TRBV3-2
CDR3aa: CASSQGRLARSPLHF
CDR3nt: TGTGCCAGCAGCCAAGGCCGACTGGCACGATCACCCCTCCACTTT

j_gene: TRBJ2-3
d_gene: NA
abundance: NA
v_gene: TRBV29-1
CDR3aa: CSVEGVTDTQYF
CDR3nt: TGCAGCGTTGAGGGAGTCACAGATACGCAGTATTTT

j_gene: TRBJ1-5
d_gene: NA
abundance: NA
v_gene: TRBV12-5
CDR3aa: CASGRGGRNGQPQHF
CDR3nt: TGTGCTAGTGGCCGGGGGGGGCGAAATGGACAGCCCCAGCATTTT

j_gene: TRBJ1-1
d_gene: NA
abundance: NA
v_gene: TRBV19
CDR3aa: CASSIPGMNTEAFF
CDR3nt: TGTGCCAGTAGTATCCCAGGAATGAACACTGAAGCTTTCTTT

j_gene: TRBJ2-5
d_gene: TRBD1
abundance: NA
v_gene: TRBV5-3
CDR3aa: CARSCQFPGQGQETQYF
CDR3nt: TGTGCCAGAAGCTGCCAATTTCCGGGACAGGGTCAAGAGACCCAGTACTTC

j_gene: TRBJ2-7
d_gene: NA
abundance: NA
v_gene: TRBV11-2
CDR3aa: CASSLEVQAYEQYF
CDR3nt: TGTGCCAGCAGCTTAGAGGTCCAGGCGTACGAGCAGTACTTC

j_gene: TRBJ2-3
d_gene: NA
abundance: once
v_gene: TRBV11-1
CDR3aa: CASSARLENPDTQYF
CDR3nt: TGTGCCAGCAGCGCCCGACTAGAAAACCCAGATACGCAGTATTTT

j_gene: TRBJ2-1
d_gene: NA
abundance: NA
v_gene: TRBV2
CDR3aa: CASSAAGQVYNEQFF
CDR3nt: TGTGCCAGCAGTGCAGCGGGACAGGTCTACAATGAGCAGTTCTTC

j_gene: TRBJ1-1
d_gene: TRBD1
abundance: many
v_gene: TRBV6-1
CDR3aa: CASSEDRADTEAFF
CDR3nt: TGTGCCAGCAGTGAGGACAGGGCGGATACTGAAGCTTTCTTT

j_gene: TRBJ2-2
d_gene: TRBD2
abundance: NA
v_gene: TRBV9
CDR3aa: CASSVSGGWTGELFF
CDR3nt: TGTGCCAGCAGCGTTAGCGGGGGATGGACCGGGGAGCTGTTTTTT

j_gene: TRBJ2-5
d_gene: TRBD1
abundance: NA
v_gene: TRBV19
CDR3aa: CAIRPTKAKKRQGPWETQYF
CDR3nt: TGTGCCATCCGACCGACGAAAGCCAAGAAAAGACAGGGCCCCTGGGAGACCCAGTACTTC

j_gene: TRBJ2-3
d_gene: TRBD1
abundance: NA
v_gene: TRBV7-3
CDR3aa: CASSLRGTAYTDTQYF
CDR3nt: TGTGCCAGCAGCTTAAGGGGGACAGCTTACACAGATACGCAGTATTTT

j_gene: TRBJ2-2
d_gene: NA
abundance: NA
v_gene: TRBV21-1
CDR3aa: CASSKVRGNGGLFF
CDR3nt: TGTGCCAGCAGCAAAGTAAGGGGAAATGGCGGGCTGTTTTTT

j_gene: TRBJ2-6
d_gene: TRBD1
abundance: NA
v_gene: TRBV5-3
CDR3aa: CARSSTGQVSSGANVLTF
CDR3nt: TGTGCCAGAAGCTCTACGGGACAGGTCAGCTCTGGGGCCAACGTCCTGACTTTC

j_gene: TRBJ1-1
d_gene: NA
abundance: NA
v_gene: TRBV2
CDR3aa: CASSANPGTEAFF
CDR3nt: TGTGCCAGCAGTGCTAATCCGGGCACTGAAGCTTTCTTT

j_gene: TRBJ1-3
d_gene: NA
abundance: NA
v_gene: TRBV5-1
CDR3aa: CASSLDPGVSGNTIYF
CDR3nt: TGCGCCAGCAGCTTGGATCCAGGGGTCTCTGGAAACACCATATATTTT

j_gene: TRBJ1-2
d_gene: NA
abundance: NA
v_gene: TRBV28
CDR3aa: CATVTPQGYTF
CDR3nt: TGTGCCACCGTGACACCCCAGGGCTACACCTTC

j_gene: TRBJ2-3
d_gene: NA
abundance: NA
v_gene: TRBV6-5
CDR3aa: CATQMGTDTQYF
CDR3nt: TGTGCCACCCAGATGGGCACAGATACGCAGTATTTT